Following are 26 T cell receptor beta chains from one sample sequenced in a study of OX40 agonist ivuxolimab in advanced cancers. Repertoires were generated with immunoSEQ multiplex PCR, while TCRdb's copy carries only in-frame clones and drops some. The table lists 65,000 to 95,000 clones, 85% to 90% of them singletons, with 0.15% to 0.2% in the top ten. Sequencing was performed on CD4+ or CD8+ T cells sorted from blood, taken in a trial of the OX40 agonist ivuxolimab. Source of these receptors: an adult with an advanced solid tumor such as melanoma, head and neck, liver or kidney cancer.

The genes are TRBV28 and TRBJ2-7; D is perhaps TRBD2 (5 bases). CDR3 length: 14 residues. The V gene lost 2 bases and the J gene lost 0 bases, with 8 bases spanning the gap. Germline V gives CDR1 MDHEN, CDR2 SYDVKM. CDR3 in DNA: TGTGCCAGCAGTTTACCGGGGAGCTCCTACGAGCAGTACGTC. Amino acids: CASSLPGSSYEQYV.

The chain couples TRBV11-2 to TRBJ2-1; TRBD1 agrees at 8 bases. V shed 3 bases, J shed 3 bases, and the junction held 4 bases outside the gene matches. In germline, CDR1 is SGHAT, CDR2 FQNNGV. This CDR3 contains 15 residues. The CDR3 reads CASSFQDRVYNEQFF. The CDR3 bases are TGTGCCAGCAGCTTTCAGGACAGGGTCTACAATGAGCAGTTCTTC.

The chain has TRBV4-3 and TRBJ2-1; no definite D call. Germline values: CDR1 LGHNA, CDR2 YSLEER. V was clipped by 1 base and J by 0 bases, with 16 bases between them. The CDR3 has 18 residues. The CDR3 DNA reads as TGCGCCAGCAGCCAAGGGCCAATGGACGGGTTCTCCTACAATGAGCAGTTCTTC. This gives the protein CASSQGPMDGFSYNEQFF.

The J gene is TRBJ2-3, the V gene TRBV14; D might be TRBD1 (6 bases). The CDR3 has 16 amino acids. The V end lost 1 base, the J end lost 2 bases, and 13 bases lay between the germline ends. Per germline, CDR1 SGHDN and CDR2 FVKESK. The DNA for the CDR3 is TGTGCCAGCAGCCAAGGCACCAACAGGGTCACAGATACGCAGTATTTT. Translating gives CASSQGTNRVTDTQYF.

The chain is built from TRBV5-1 and TRBJ1-4; D is possibly TRBD1 (5 bases). Germline CDR1 SGHRS, CDR2 YFSETQ. Between the trimmed V and J ends, which lost 4 bases and 0 bases, there was a span of 13 bases. This CDR3 region has 16 residues. The DNA for the CDR3 is TGCGCCAGCAGCCCACGACAGTTTGCAACTAATGAAAAACTGTTTTTT. Residues: CASSPRQFATNEKLFF. The whole variable domain, remainder taken from reference TRBV5-1 and TRBJ1-4, is KAGVTQTPRYLIKTRGQQVTLSCSPISGHRSVSWYQQTPGQGLQFLFEYFSETQRNKGNFPGRFSGRQFSNSRSEMNVSTLELGDSALYLCASSPRQFATNEKLFFGSGTQLSVL.

The chain couples TRBV19 to TRBJ2-1, with D possibly being TRBD1 (6 bases). Germline V gene lookup returns CDR1 LNHDA and CDR2 SQIVND (reference sequence). The CDR3 contains 13 residues. Between the trimmed V and J ends, which lost 3 bases and 5 bases, there was a span of 8 bases. The CDR3 bases are TGTGCCAGTAGTATTGGACAGAACAATGAGCAGTTCTTC. Its translation: CASSIGQNNEQFF.

The DNA of the CDR3 is TGTGCCAGCAGTTCTTCACAGGGGGCTGGTAGATATGGCTACACCTTC. Protein: CASSSSQGAGRYGYTF. The chain combines TRBV28 with TRBJ1-2; 9 bases agree with TRBD1. CDR3 length: 16 amino acids. Losses at the gene ends were 4 bases for V and 5 bases for J; bases not matched to a gene: 11. The germline gives CDR1 MDHEN, CDR2 SYDVKM.

The chain employs TRBV2 and TRBJ2-2; perhaps TRBD2 as D (5 bases). This CDR3 has 15 amino acids. Germline V gene lookup returns CDR1 SNHLY and CDR2 FYNNEI. Trimming took 3 bases from V and 2 from J, leaving 10 bases between them. The CDR3 region has the DNA TGTGCCAGCAGTGACGCGACTATAAACACCGGGGAGCTGTTTTTT. Translated, it gives CASSDATINTGELFF.

The table lists this clone with a few counts. The rearrangement uses TRBV5-8 and TRBJ2-7; D is possibly TRBD1 (6 bases). V dropped 6 bases and J dropped 2 bases, with 9 bases sitting between them. The CDR3 length is 12 residues. CDR1 SGHTS and CDR2 YDEGEE come from the germline V gene. CDR3 nucleotide sequence: TGTGCCAGCACCCGGACAGCCTACGAGCAGTACTTC. Encoded protein: CASTRTAYEQYF.

J is TRBJ1-2 and V is TRBV11-2; weak D call: TRBD1 (5 bases). Per germline, CDR1 SGHAT and CDR2 FQNNGV. The CDR3 loop spans 14 amino acids. V was trimmed by 0 bases and J by 1 base, leaving 6 bases between them. The DNA of the CDR3 is TGTGCCAGCAGCTTAGATAGGGGTAACTATGGCTACACCTTC. This translates into CASSLDRGNYGYTF.

This chain uses TRBV19 with TRBJ2-5; 9 bases agree with TRBD1. This CDR3 is built from 15 residues. V lost 2 bases to trimming and J lost 2 bases; unmatched junction nucleotides: 3. Germline loops: CDR1 LNHDA, CDR2 SQIVND (reference sequence). The CDR3 protein is CASSISGTGQETQYF. CDR3 coding DNA: TGTGCCAGTAGTATATCTGGGACAGGGCAAGAGACCCAGTACTTC. Full variable domain (missing parts from reference TRBV19 and TRBJ2-5): DGGITQSPKYLFRKEGQNVTLSCEQNLNHDAMYWYRQDPGQGLRLIYYSQIVNDFQKGDIAEGYSVSREKKESFPLTVTSAQKNPTAFYLCASSISGTGQETQYFGPGTRLLVL.

The chain uses TRBV14 and TRBJ2-1, with D unclear. This CDR3 has 11 amino acids. V lost 4 bases to trimming and J lost 7 bases, with 5 bases between them. The germline V gene has CDR1 SGHDN and CDR2 FVKESK. The DNA for the CDR3 is TGTGCCAGCAGCCGTCTGAATGAGCAGTTCTTC. This gives the protein CASSRLNEQFF.

This clone was picked up a small number of times. The chain employs TRBV7-2 and TRBJ2-7, with D tentatively TRBD2 (5 bases). Trimming took 5 bases from V and 0 from J, leaving 14 bases between them. The CDR3 length is 15 residues. Germline CDR1 reads SGHTA; CDR2 reads FQGNSA. CDR3 in amino acids: CASSHGGSSSYEQYF. The CDR3 region has the DNA TGTGCCAGCAGCCACGGCGGGTCCAGCTCCTACGAGCAGTACTTC. Based on the CDR3 plus reference TRBV7-2 and TRBJ2-7, the full variable domain is GAGVSQSPSNKVTEKGKDVELRCDPISGHTALYWYRQSLGQGLEFLIYFQGNSAPDKSGLPSDRFSAERTGGSVSTLTIQRTQQEDSAVYLCASSHGGSSSYEQYFGPGTRLTVT.

The chain combines TRBV5-5 with TRBJ1-5; D uncertain. The CDR3 totals 13 residues. V dropped 2 bases and J dropped 0 bases, with 3 bases sitting between them. Germline CDR1 reads SGHKS; CDR2 reads YYEKEE (reference sequence). The DNA for the CDR3 is TGTGCCAGCAGCTTCTATAGCAATCAGCCCCAGCATTTT. As protein: CASSFYSNQPQHF.

The chain is built from TRBV5-1 and TRBJ2-1; no clear D gene. The CDR3 contains 14 residues. In germline, CDR1 is SGHRS, CDR2 YFSETQ. V was pared by 4 bases and J by 6 bases, with 14 bases between. CDR3 sequence: CASSAPAVVNEQFF. For the CDR3, the DNA is TGCGCCAGCAGCGCTCCGGCAGTGGTCAATGAGCAGTTCTTC.

The sample holds a few counts of this clone. The chain employs TRBV5-4 and TRBJ2-7; D perhaps matches TRBD2 (6 bases). Trimming cost V 2 bases and J 4 bases, with 16 bases left between them. CDR1 is SGHNT, CDR2 YYREEE, per germline (reference sequence). The CDR3 runs 15 residues. The CDR3 coding sequence is TGTGCCAGCAGCTTCAACAGCGGGTCGGCGTACGAGCAGTACTTC. Translating gives CASSFNSGSAYEQYF.

This chain uses TRBV6-7 with TRBJ2-1, with 9 bases that match TRBD1. TRBV6-7 is an open reading frame whose function is uncertain. With 4 bases clipped from V and 8 bases from J, the junction kept 6 bases outside the gene matches. This CDR3 contains 14 residues. CDR3 sequence (DNA): TGTGCCAGCAGTTGGACGGACAGGGGTTATGAGCAGTTCTTC. Its translation is CASSWTDRGYEQFF.

The chain combines TRBV6-1 with TRBJ2-7; possible D gene TRBD1, 5 bases. The length of the CDR3 is 15 residues. Germline V lookup: CDR1 MNHNS, CDR2 SASEGT. Trimming removed 3 bases from V and 0 bases from J, with 12 bases in between. Here the CDR3 reads CASSERQSYSYEQYF. CDR3 sequence (DNA): TGTGCCAGCAGTGAGAGACAGTCTTACTCCTACGAGCAGTACTTC.

The rearrangement joins TRBV4-3 to TRBJ2-6, with D possibly TRBD2 on 6 matching bases. Germline V CDR1 and CDR2: LGHNA, YSLEER. V was cut by 0 bases and J by 8 bases, with 11 bases left in between. The CDR3 is 15 residues long. This CDR3 is CASSQDGTASNVLTF. CDR3 DNA: TGCGCCAGCAGCCAAGATGGGACTGCATCCAACGTCCTGACTTTC.

The chain links TRBV9 to TRBJ2-3, with D uncertain. The CDR3 consists of 14 residues. Germline loops: CDR1 SGDLS, CDR2 YYNGEE. The V end was cut by 5 bases, the J end by 4 bases, with 14 bases between. The CDR3 DNA follows: TGTGCCAGCAGTCGGACCCCTTTGTCAGATACGCAGTATTTT. This encodes CASSRTPLSDTQYF.

This clone was found a few times. The V call is TRBV7-8, the J call TRBJ1-4; the D is unclear. The V gene's germline CDR1 is SGHVS and CDR2 FQNEAQ. The CDR3 has 14 amino acids. Trimming left V 1 base short and J 5 bases short, with 8 bases between. CDR3 in DNA: TGTGCCAGCAGCTTAGGCAGGAGAAATGAAAAACTGTTTTTT. This encodes CASSLGRRNEKLFF.

The J gene is TRBJ1-4, the V gene TRBV5-1; the D gene is possibly TRBD1 (6 bases). Trimming removed 7 bases at V and 0 bases at J, with 7 bases between. Looked up from germline, CDR1 is SGHRS and CDR2 is YFSETQ. The CDR3 runs to 13 residues. The CDR3 here is CASHRATNEKLFF. CDR3 coding DNA: TGCGCCAGCCACAGGGCAACTAATGAAAAACTGTTTTTT. Complete variable domain (other parts from reference TRBV5-1 and TRBJ1-4): KAGVTQTPRYLIKTRGQQVTLSCSPISGHRSVSWYQQTPGQGLQFLFEYFSETQRNKGNFPGRFSGRQFSNSRSEMNVSTLELGDSALYLCASHRATNEKLFFGSGTQLSVL.

The V gene is TRBV11-1, the J gene TRBJ1-4, with TRBD1 as a possible D gene (5 bases). V shed 5 bases and J shed 6 bases, with 16 bases lying between them. Germline V gene lookup returns CDR1 SGHAT and CDR2 FQDESV (reference sequence). The length of the CDR3 is 15 residues. The CDR3 region is CASSPARAWDEKLFF. CDR3 DNA sequence: TGTGCCAGCAGCCCGGCCAGGGCTTGGGATGAAAAACTGTTTTTT. Combining the CDR3 with reference TRBV11-1 and TRBJ1-4 gives the whole variable domain EAEVAQSPRYKITEKSQAVAFWCDPISGHATLYWYRQILGQGPELLVQFQDESVVDDSQLPKDRFSAERLKGVDSTLKIQPAELGDSAMYLCASSPARAWDEKLFFGSGTQLSVL.

This chain uses TRBV5-1 with TRBJ2-3, with D possibly matching TRBD2 (6 bases). The CDR3 sequence is 16 residues long. Germline V CDR1 and CDR2: SGHRS, YFSETQ. Trimming left V 4 bases short and J 1 base short, with 16 bases between. The CDR3, as DNA: TGCGCCAGCAGCCTGTGGGGGGTGAGTGGCACAGATACGCAGTATTTT. Protein: CASSLWGVSGTDTQYF.

The CDR3 DNA reads as TGCAGCATCCTACAGAATTCTGGAAACACCATATATTTT. Its protein product is CSILQNSGNTIYF. This chain connects TRBV29-1 to TRBJ1-3; no clear D gene. CDR3 length: 13 residues. The V and J ends lost 8 bases and 1 base respectively, with 12 bases between them. The germline V gene has CDR1 SQVTM and CDR2 ANQGSEA.

The V gene is TRBV5-1, the J gene TRBJ1-5, with D unclear. Germline values: CDR1 SGHRS, CDR2 YFSETQ. This CDR3 is 16 amino acids long. Trimming pared 1 base from V and 0 bases from J, leaving 11 bases between. CDR3 nucleotide sequence: TGCGCCAGCAGCTTGTATGGGTCGGATAGCAATCAGCCCCAGCATTTT. Residues: CASSLYGSDSNQPQHF.